The 24 T cell receptor beta chains below all came from one sample that was sequenced in a study of cytotoxic CD8 clonotypes in ibrutinib-treated CLL. Clones were sequenced by immunoSEQ multiplex PCR, and TCRdb holds only the in-frame ones, with some missing. Among approximately 84,000 clones listed, more than 75% were seen once. This sample comprised PBMCs, obtained after 12 months of ibrutinib treatment. Receptor source: a human donor with chronic lymphocytic leukemia.

The V and J genes are TRBV6-4 and TRBJ1-2; a possible D gene is TRBD1 (5 bases). The V gene lost 6 bases and the J gene lost 3 bases, with 11 bases spanning the gap. The V gene's germline CDR1 is MRHNA and CDR2 SNTAGT. This CDR3 region has 13 residues. The CDR3 spells CASSPGGDYGYTF. CDR3 bases: TGTGCCAGCAGCCCCGGGGGGGACTATGGCTACACCTTC.

The V call is TRBV4-3, the J call TRBJ2-3, with 11 bases lining up with TRBD1. CDR3 length: 16 residues. CDR1 and CDR2 (germline): LGHNA, YSLEER. The ends lost 0 bases at V and 4 bases at J; junction bases unmatched: 3. The CDR3 DNA sequence: TGCGCCAGCAGCCAAGATGGGGGACAGGGGGCAGATACGCAGTATTTT. This sequence encodes CASSQDGGQGADTQYF.

This sequence joins TRBV7-2 and TRBJ1-1, with unresolved D. The V end lost 1 base, the J end lost 3 bases, and 6 bases lay between the germline ends. This CDR3 comprises 13 residues. Looked up from germline, CDR1 is SGHTA and CDR2 is FQGNSA. In DNA, the CDR3 is TGTGCCAGCAGCTTAGAGTGGGACACTGAAGCTTTCTTT. Protein sequence: CASSLEWDTEAFF.

The chain employs TRBV5-8 and TRBJ1-2; 8 bases are a match to TRBD1. The CDR3 spans 15 residues. Trimming cost V 2 bases and J 3 bases; bases outside gene matches: 6. Germline CDR1 reads SGHTS; CDR2 reads YDEGEE. The CDR3 DNA reads TGTGCCAGCAGCTTTTCCCCCAGGGGGCACTATGGCTACACCTTC. Its protein product is CASSFSPRGHYGYTF.

The chain links TRBV7-3 to TRBJ2-3; TRBD2 agrees at 8 bases. Germline V CDR1 and CDR2: SGHTA, FQGTGA. The CDR3 loop spans 16 amino acids. Trimming cost V 5 bases and J 2 bases; bases outside gene matches: 9. CDR3: CASSLTSGSDTDTQYF. CDR3 bases: TGTGCCAGCAGCCTCACTAGCGGATCCGACACAGATACGCAGTATTTT.

V and J are TRBV10-3 and TRBJ1-1, with no clear D. The CDR3 length is 14 residues. CDR1 is ENHRY and CDR2 is SYGVKD in the germline V gene. V gave up 0 bases and J gave up 4 bases, with 9 bases separating them. The CDR3, as DNA: TGTGCCATCAGTGAGTCGAAGGTTCTCACTGAAGCTTTCTTT. Translating it yields CAISESKVLTEAFF.

The rearrangement uses TRBV4-3 and TRBJ2-7; 8 bases match TRBD1. J gave up 0 bases and V 1 base, and 11 bases lay outside the gene matches. Germline CDR1 is LGHNA and CDR2 is YSLEER. The CDR3 contains 18 residues. In DNA, the CDR3 is TGCGCCAGCAGCCAAGCCCCGATTCCGGGACAGGCCTCCTACGAGCAGTACTTC. Its protein is CASSQAPIPGQASYEQYF.

This clone was observed a handful of times. The genes are TRBV9 and TRBJ2-5; possibly TRBD2 for D (6 bases). The V end was cut by 3 bases, the J end by 1 base, with 13 bases between. From germline, CDR1 is SGDLS and CDR2 YYNGEE. The CDR3 is made up of 15 amino acids. CDR3 residues: CASSAGGGAQETQYF. The CDR3 nucleotides read TGTGCCAGCAGCGCCGGGGGTGGGGCCCAAGAGACCCAGTACTTC.

The chain recombines TRBV6-5 with TRBJ1-6; TRBD1 might be the D (6 bases). Trimming took 2 bases from V and 2 from J, leaving 7 bases between them. The CDR3 is 15 amino acids. In germline, CDR1 is MNHEY, CDR2 SVGAGI. The CDR3 reads CASSYEGAYNSPLHF. DNA for the CDR3: TGTGCCAGCAGTTACGAGGGGGCCTATAATTCACCCCTCCACTTT.

The CDR3 DNA is TGTGCCAGCAGCTCGCTTGGGGGGTCGTTCACCGGGGAGCTGTTTTTT. It encodes CASSSLGGSFTGELFF. V is TRBV4-2 and J is TRBJ2-2; a possible D gene is TRBD2 (6 bases). V was pared by 5 bases and J by 4 bases, with 17 bases between. There are 16 residues in the CDR3. Germline V gene lookup returns CDR1 LGHNA and CDR2 YNFKEQ.

The rearrangement links TRBV27 to TRBJ2-1; 8 bases are shared with TRBD2. This CDR3 region has 14 residues. Germline V lookup: CDR1 MNHEY, CDR2 SMNVEV (reference sequence). Trimming removed 7 bases from V and 7 bases from J; junction bases left unmatched: 9. CDR3 residues: CASTPGLEINEQFF. CDR3 DNA: TGTGCCAGCACCCCGGGACTAGAAATTAATGAGCAGTTCTTC.

The V and J genes are TRBV18 and TRBJ2-1; TRBD2 aligns across 8 bases. CDR3 size: 15 residues. Germline CDR1 reads KGHSH; CDR2 reads LQKENI. The V segment lost 2 bases and the J segment 6 bases; nucleotides outside the gene matches: 6. The CDR3 loop is CASSPGAAGANEQFF. CDR3 nucleotides: TGTGCCAGCTCACCAGGGGCAGCGGGAGCCAATGAGCAGTTCTTC.

The chain couples TRBV2 to TRBJ2-7, with 8 bases aligning to TRBD1. Trimming removed 4 bases from V and 2 bases from J; junction bases left unmatched: 7. This CDR3 has 15 residues. Germline V CDR1 and CDR2: SNHLY, FYNNEI. The CDR3 DNA sequence: TGTGCCAGCAGTGGTCAGGGGGCCCATACCTACGAGCAGTACTTC. Protein sequence: CASSGQGAHTYEQYF.

The chain uses TRBV5-1 and TRBJ2-3; 9 bases align to TRBD2. V shed 5 bases, J shed 2 bases, and the junction held 9 bases outside the gene matches. CDR1 is SGHRS and CDR2 is YFSETQ in the germline V gene. The CDR3 is 16 residues long. The CDR3 DNA follows: TGCGCCAGCAGAACGATCAGCGGGGGGTCCACAGATACGCAGTATTTT. The encoded protein is CASRTISGGSTDTQYF. Drawing the rest from reference TRBV5-1 and TRBJ2-3, the complete variable domain is KAGVTQTPRYLIKTRGQQVTLSCSPISGHRSVSWYQQTPGQGLQFLFEYFSETQRNKGNFPGRFSGRQFSNSRSEMNVSTLELGDSALYLCASRTISGGSTDTQYFGPGTRLTVL.

J is TRBJ1-6 and V is TRBV2; a possible D gene is TRBD1 (6 bases). This CDR3 spans 17 amino acids. V lost 3 bases to trimming and J lost 0 bases, with 12 bases between them. Germline V gene data show CDR1 as SNHLY and CDR2 as FYNNEI. Written as DNA, the CDR3 is TGTGCCAGCAGTGAGGGGGGCCCGAGCTCCTATAATTCACCCCTCCACTTT. This encodes CASSEGGPSSYNSPLHF.

This clone was detected once. The chain employs TRBV9 and TRBJ2-6, with no clear D. The CDR3 consists of 14 residues. Germline lookup yields CDR1 SGDLS and CDR2 YYNGEE. Trimming shortened V by 5 bases and J by 0 bases, and 6 bases separated the two germline ends. This chain's CDR3 is CASRGSSGANVLTF. CDR3 in DNA: TGTGCCAGCAGGGGGTCCTCTGGGGCCAACGTCCTGACTTTC.

The genes are TRBV28 and TRBJ2-6, with 10 bases aligning to TRBD1. Germline V gene data show CDR1 as MDHEN and CDR2 as SYDVKM. The ends lost 6 bases at V and 2 bases at J; junction bases unmatched: 10. This CDR3 contains 18 residues. The CDR3 coding sequence is TGTGCCAGCAGCCCCGGCGACAGGGGGCTCGCTGGGGCCAACGTCCTGACTTTC. The encoded protein is CASSPGDRGLAGANVLTF.

This clone was observed many times. The chain combines TRBV19 with TRBJ1-1; a weak D match, TRBD1 (6 bases). Trimming pared 4 bases from V and 8 bases from J, leaving 17 bases between. CDR1 is LNHDA and CDR2 is SQIVND in the germline V gene (reference sequence). The CDR3 runs to 14 residues. The CDR3 spells CASSTRVGGPEAFF. CDR3 sequence (DNA): TGTGCCAGTAGTACCCGGGTTGGGGGCCCCGAAGCTTTCTTT.

This chain joins TRBV7-3 and TRBJ2-1, with D hard to call. The CDR3 contains 14 residues. Trimming took 2 bases from V and 5 from J, leaving 10 bases between them. Germline CDR1 is SGHTA and CDR2 is FQGTGA. The CDR3 DNA follows: TGTGCCAGCAGCTTAGATCCGGAGAACAATGAGCAGTTCTTC. This encodes CASSLDPENNEQFF. Full variable domain (missing parts from reference TRBV7-3 and TRBJ2-1): GAGVSQTPSNKVTEKGKYVELRCDPISGHTALYWYRQSLGQGPEFLIYFQGTGAADDSGLPNDRFFAVRPEGSVSTLKIQRTERGDSAVYLCASSLDPENNEQFFGPGTRLTVL.

J is TRBJ2-1 and V is TRBV12-5; 7 nucleotides agree with TRBD2. CDR1 is LGHNT, CDR2 FRNRAP, per germline. The CDR3 spans 13 residues. J lost 8 bases, V lost 6 bases, and 7 bases had no gene match. CDR3 in amino acids: CASGTTSAYEQFF. The CDR3 coding sequence is TGTGCTAGTGGCACTACTAGCGCGTATGAGCAGTTCTTC.

This sequence joins TRBV7-2 and TRBJ2-7, with TRBD2 matching 8 bases. CDR1 SGHTA and CDR2 FQGNSA come from the germline V gene. This CDR3 has 16 amino acids. The trim removed 5 bases at V and 2 bases at J, leaving 11 bases unmatched. The CDR3 is CASSPPGGLGPYEQYF. The CDR3 region has the DNA TGTGCCAGCAGCCCACCGGGGGGGCTGGGACCCTACGAGCAGTACTTC. The full variable domain, its missing parts supplied by reference TRBV7-2 and TRBJ2-7, is GAGVSQSPSNKVTEKGKDVELRCDPISGHTALYWYRQSLGQGLEFLIYFQGNSAPDKSGLPSDRFSAERTGGSVSTLTIQRTQQEDSAVYLCASSPPGGLGPYEQYFGPGTRLTVT.

The chain recombines TRBV19 with TRBJ1-1, with 9 positions matching TRBD1. The germline V gene encodes CDR1 LNHDA and CDR2 SQIVND (reference sequence). The CDR3 sequence is 15 residues long. The V and J ends lost 7 bases and 0 bases, in that order; junction bases with no gene match: 6. The CDR3 reads CASTKQGAMNTEAFF. In DNA form, the CDR3 reads TGTGCCAGTACTAAACAGGGGGCCATGAACACTGAAGCTTTCTTT.

This clone appeared once. The CDR3 DNA sequence: TGTGCCAGCAGTACCGGGACAGACTACGAGCAGTACTTC. Translating it yields CASSTGTDYEQYF. The chain has TRBV27 and TRBJ2-7; TRBD1 matches 7 bases. The trim removed 5 bases at V and 3 bases at J, leaving 4 bases unmatched. The germline gives CDR1 MNHEY, CDR2 SMNVEV (reference sequence). This CDR3 contains 13 residues.

The chain links TRBV19 to TRBJ2-4; a weak D match, TRBD2 (6 bases). The CDR3 has 17 amino acids. Germline CDR1 is LNHDA and CDR2 is SQIVND (reference sequence). V was trimmed by 5 bases and J by 9 bases, leaving 26 bases between them. The CDR3 sequence is CASSRYFLDPQGGIQYF. For the CDR3, the DNA is TGTGCCAGTAGTCGCTACTTCCTCGACCCCCAGGGAGGCATTCAGTACTTC.